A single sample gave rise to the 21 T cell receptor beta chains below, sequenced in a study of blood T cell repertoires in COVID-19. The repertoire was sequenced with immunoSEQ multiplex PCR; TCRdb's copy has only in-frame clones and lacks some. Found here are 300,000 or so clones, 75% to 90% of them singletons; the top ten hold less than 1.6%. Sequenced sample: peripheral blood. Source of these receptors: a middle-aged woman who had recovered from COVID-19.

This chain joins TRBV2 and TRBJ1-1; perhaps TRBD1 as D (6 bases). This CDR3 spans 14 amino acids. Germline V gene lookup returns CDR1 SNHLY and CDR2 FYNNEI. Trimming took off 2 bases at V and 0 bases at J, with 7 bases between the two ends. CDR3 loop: CASSENRVNTEAFF. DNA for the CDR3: TGTGCCAGCAGTGAAAACAGGGTGAACACTGAAGCTTTCTTT.

The CDR3 DNA sequence: TGTGCCAGCAGCCTACCCCGGGGGGCTAATCAGCCCCAGCATTTT. Protein: CASSLPRGANQPQHF. The J gene is TRBJ1-5, the V gene TRBV7-2; tentative D call: TRBD1 (6 bases). V was shortened by 5 bases and J by 4 bases, with 15 bases between the two germline ends. CDR1 is SGHTA and CDR2 is FQGNSA in the germline V gene. The CDR3 extends over 15 amino acids.

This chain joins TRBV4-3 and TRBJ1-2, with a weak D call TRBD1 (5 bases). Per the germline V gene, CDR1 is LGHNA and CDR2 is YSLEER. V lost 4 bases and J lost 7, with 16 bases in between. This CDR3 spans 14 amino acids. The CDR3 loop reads CASSRDRRTGGYTF. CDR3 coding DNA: TGCGCCAGCAGCCGCGACAGACGGACGGGTGGCTACACCTTC.

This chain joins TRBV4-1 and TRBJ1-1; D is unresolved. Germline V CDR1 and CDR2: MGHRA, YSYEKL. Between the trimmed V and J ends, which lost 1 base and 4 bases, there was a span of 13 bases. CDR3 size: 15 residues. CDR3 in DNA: TGCGCCAGCAGCCAAGTTTCAGCTGGAGGCACTGAAGCTTTCTTT. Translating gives CASSQVSAGGTEAFF.

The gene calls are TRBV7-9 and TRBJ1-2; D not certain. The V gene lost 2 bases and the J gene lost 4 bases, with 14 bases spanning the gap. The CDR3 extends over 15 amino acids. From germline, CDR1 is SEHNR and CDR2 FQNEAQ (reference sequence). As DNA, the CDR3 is TGTGCCAGCAGCTTAAGGTTGGGCGCGGGCTATGGCTACACCTTC. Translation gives CASSLRLGAGYGYTF.

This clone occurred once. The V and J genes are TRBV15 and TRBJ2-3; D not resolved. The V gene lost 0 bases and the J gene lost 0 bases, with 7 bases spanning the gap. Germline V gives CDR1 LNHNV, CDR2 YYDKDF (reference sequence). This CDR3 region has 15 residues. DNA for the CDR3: TGTGCCACCAGCAGAGAGCTACCAAGCACAGATACGCAGTATTTT. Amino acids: CATSRELPSTDTQYF. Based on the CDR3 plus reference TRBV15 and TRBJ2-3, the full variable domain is DAMVIQNPRYQVTQFGKPVTLSCSQTLNHNVMYWYQQKSSQAPKLLFHYYDKDFNNEADTPDNFQSRRPNTSFCFLDIRSPGLGDTAMYLCATSRELPSTDTQYFGPGTRLTVL.

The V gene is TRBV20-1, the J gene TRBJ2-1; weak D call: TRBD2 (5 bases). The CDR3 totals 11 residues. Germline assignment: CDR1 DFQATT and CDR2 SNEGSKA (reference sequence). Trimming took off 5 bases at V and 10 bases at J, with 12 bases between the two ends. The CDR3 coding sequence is TGCAGTGCTGGACCCCCGGGGGAGCAGTTCTTC. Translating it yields CSAGPPGEQFF.

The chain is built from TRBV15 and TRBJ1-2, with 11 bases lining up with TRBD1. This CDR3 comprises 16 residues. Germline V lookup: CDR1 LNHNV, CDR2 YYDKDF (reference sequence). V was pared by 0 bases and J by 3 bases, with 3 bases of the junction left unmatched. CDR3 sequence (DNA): TGTGCCACCAGCAGAGATGAGGGACAGGGGGACTATGGCTACACCTTC. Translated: CATSRDEGQGDYGYTF.

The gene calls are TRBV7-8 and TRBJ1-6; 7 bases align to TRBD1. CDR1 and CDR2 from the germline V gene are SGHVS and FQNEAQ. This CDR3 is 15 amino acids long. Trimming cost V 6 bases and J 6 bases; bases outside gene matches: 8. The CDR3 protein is CASRVEGAGNSPLHF. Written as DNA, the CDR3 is TGTGCCAGCAGAGTAGAGGGGGCAGGTAATTCACCCCTCCACTTT.

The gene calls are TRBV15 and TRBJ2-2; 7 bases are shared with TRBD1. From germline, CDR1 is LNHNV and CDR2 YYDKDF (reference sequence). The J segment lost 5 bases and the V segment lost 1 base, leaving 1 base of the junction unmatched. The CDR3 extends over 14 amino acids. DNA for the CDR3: TGTGCCACCAGCAGAGGACAGGGTACCGGGGAGCTGTTTTTT. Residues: CATSRGQGTGELFF. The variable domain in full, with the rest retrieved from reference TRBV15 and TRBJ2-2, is DAMVIQNPRYQVTQFGKPVTLSCSQTLNHNVMYWYQQKSSQAPKLLFHYYDKDFNNEADTPDNFQSRRPNTSFCFLDIRSPGLGDTAMYLCATSRGQGTGELFFGEGSRLTVL.

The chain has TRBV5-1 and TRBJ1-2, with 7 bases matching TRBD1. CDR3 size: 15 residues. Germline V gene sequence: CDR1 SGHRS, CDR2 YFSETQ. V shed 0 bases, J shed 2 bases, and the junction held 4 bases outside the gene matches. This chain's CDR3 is CASSLGSGGNYGYTF. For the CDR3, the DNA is TGCGCCAGCAGCTTGGGGTCAGGGGGGAACTATGGCTACACCTTC.

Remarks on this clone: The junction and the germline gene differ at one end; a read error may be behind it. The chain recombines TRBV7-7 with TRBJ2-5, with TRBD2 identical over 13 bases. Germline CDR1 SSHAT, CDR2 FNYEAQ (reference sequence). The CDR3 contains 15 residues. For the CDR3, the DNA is TGTGCTAGCAGTTCACTAGCGGGGGGGAAAGAGACCCAGTACTTC. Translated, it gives CASSSLAGGKETQYF. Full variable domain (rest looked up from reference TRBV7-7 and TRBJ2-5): GAGVSQSPRYKVTKRGQDVTLRCDPISSHATLYWYQQALGQGPEFLTYFNYEAQPDKSGLPSDRFSAERPEGSISTLTIQRTEQRDSAMYRCASSSLAGGKETQYFGPGTRLLVL.

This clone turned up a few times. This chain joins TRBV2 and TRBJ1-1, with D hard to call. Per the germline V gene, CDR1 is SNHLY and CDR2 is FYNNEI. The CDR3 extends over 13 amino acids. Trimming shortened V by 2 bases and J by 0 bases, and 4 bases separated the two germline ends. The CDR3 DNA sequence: TGTGCCAGCAGTGAATGGCTGAACACTGAAGCTTTCTTT. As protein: CASSEWLNTEAFF.

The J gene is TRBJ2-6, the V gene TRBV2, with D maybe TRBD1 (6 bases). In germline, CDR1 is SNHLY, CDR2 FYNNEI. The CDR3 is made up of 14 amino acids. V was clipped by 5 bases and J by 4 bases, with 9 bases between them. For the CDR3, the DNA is TGTGCCAGCAGTACAGGGTTAGGGGCCAACGTCCTGACTTTC. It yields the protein CASSTGLGANVLTF.

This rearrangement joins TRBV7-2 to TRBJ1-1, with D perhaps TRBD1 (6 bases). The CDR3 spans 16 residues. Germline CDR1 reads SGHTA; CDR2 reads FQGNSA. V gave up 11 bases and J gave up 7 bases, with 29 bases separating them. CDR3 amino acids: CAGRGGPVTGYYEAFF. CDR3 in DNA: TGTGCCGGAAGGGGGGGGCCGGTTACGGGCTACTATGAAGCTTTCTTT. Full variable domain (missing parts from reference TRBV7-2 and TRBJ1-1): GAGVSQSPSNKVTEKGKDVELRCDPISGHTALYWYRQSLGQGLEFLIYFQGNSAPDKSGLPSDRFSAERTGGSVSTLTIQRTQQEDSAVYLCAGRGGPVTGYYEAFFGQGTRLTVV.

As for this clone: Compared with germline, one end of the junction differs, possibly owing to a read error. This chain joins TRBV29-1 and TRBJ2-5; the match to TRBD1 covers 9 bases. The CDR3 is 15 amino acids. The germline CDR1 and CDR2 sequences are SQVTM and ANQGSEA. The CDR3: CSVAGTGMDAEAQYF. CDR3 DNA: TGCAGCGTTGCCGGGACAGGGATGGATGCAGAGGCCCAGTACTTC.

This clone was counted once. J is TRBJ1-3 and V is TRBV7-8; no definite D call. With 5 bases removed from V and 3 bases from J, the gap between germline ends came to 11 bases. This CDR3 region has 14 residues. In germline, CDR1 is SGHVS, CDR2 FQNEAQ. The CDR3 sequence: CASSPSSGGNTIYF. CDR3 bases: TGTGCCAGCAGCCCCTCGAGTGGTGGAAACACCATATATTTT.

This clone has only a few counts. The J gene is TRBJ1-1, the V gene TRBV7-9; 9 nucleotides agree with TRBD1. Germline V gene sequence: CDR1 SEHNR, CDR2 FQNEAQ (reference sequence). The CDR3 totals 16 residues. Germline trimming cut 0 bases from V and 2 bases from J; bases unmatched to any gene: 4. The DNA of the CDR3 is TGTGCCAGCAGCTTAGCCCCAACAGGGGGCAACACTGAAGCTTTCTTT. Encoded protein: CASSLAPTGGNTEAFF.

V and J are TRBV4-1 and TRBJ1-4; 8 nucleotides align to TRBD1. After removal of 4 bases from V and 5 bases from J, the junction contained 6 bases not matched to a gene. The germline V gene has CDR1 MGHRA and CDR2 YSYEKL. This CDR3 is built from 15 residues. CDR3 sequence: CASSPPDRANEKLFF. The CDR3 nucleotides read TGCGCCAGCAGCCCCCCGGACAGGGCGAATGAAAAACTGTTTTTT.

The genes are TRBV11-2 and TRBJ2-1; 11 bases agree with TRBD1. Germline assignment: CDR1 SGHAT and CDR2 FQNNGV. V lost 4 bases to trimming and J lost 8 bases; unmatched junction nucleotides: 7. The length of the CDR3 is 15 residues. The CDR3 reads CASSYEGQGGDEQFF. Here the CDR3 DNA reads TGTGCCAGCAGCTACGAGGGACAGGGGGGCGATGAGCAGTTCTTC. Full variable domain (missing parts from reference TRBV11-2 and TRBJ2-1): EAGVAQSPRYKIIEKRQSVAFWCNPISGHATLYWYQQILGQGPKLLIQFQNNGVVDDSQLPKDRFSAERLKGVDSTLKIQPAKLEDSAVYLCASSYEGQGGDEQFFGPGTRLTVL.

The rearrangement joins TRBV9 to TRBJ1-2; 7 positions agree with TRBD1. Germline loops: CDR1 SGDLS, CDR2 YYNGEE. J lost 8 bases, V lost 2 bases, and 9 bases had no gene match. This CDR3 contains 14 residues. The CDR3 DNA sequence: TGTGCCAGCAGCGTCCGGGACAGTATGGTCGGCTACACCTTC. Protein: CASSVRDSMVGYTF.